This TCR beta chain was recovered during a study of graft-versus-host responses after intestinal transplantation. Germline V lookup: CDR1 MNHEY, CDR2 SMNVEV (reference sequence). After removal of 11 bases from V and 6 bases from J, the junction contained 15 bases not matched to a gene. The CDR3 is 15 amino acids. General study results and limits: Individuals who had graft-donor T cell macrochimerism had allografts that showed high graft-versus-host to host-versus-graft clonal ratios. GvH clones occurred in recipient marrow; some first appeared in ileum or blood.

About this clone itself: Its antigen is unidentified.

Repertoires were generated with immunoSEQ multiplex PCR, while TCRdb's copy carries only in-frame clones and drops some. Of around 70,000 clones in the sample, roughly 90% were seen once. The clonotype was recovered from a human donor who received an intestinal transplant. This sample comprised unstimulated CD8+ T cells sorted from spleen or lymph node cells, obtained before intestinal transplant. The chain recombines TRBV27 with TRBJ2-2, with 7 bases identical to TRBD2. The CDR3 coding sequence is TGTGCCGGCGCCCCAGGCGGGAGCAACGCCGGGGAGCTGTTTTTT. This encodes CAGAPGGSNAGELFF.